Listed here are 10 T cell receptor beta chains from one sample, sequenced in a study of beta chain features in type 1 diabetes. Study-level points and caveats: Moderately but significantly shorter TCRB CDR3s were found in Type 1 diabetes patients in all four CD4+ subsets.

The antigens of these receptors remain unknown. Since all of the isolated RNA was reverse transcribed, expressed TCRB transcripts were what got sequenced. Repertoires were generated with immunoSEQ multiplex PCR, while TCRdb's copy carries only in-frame clones and drops some. The table lists 400,000 or so clones, approximately 12% of them singletons, with approximately 0.01% in the top ten. What was sequenced was naive CD4+ T cells from blood. Receptor source: a woman under 30 with type 1 diabetes.

The rearrangement links TRBV20-1 to TRBJ2-7; D may be TRBD1 (5 bases). The germline CDR1 and CDR2 sequences are DFQATT and SNEGSKA (reference sequence). V was pared by 6 bases and J by 6 bases, with 12 bases between. The CDR3 extends over 11 amino acids. The CDR3 loop reads CSATSGLEQYF. DNA for the CDR3: TGCAGTGCAACCTCAGGGCTCGAGCAGTACTTC.

The chain is built from TRBV29-1 and TRBJ2-7; 8 nucleotides line up with TRBD1. The CDR3 has 14 residues. From germline, CDR1 is SQVTM and CDR2 ANQGSEA. The ends lost 7 bases at V and 7 bases at J; junction bases unmatched: 15. As DNA, the CDR3 is TGCAGCGCCAGACAGGGGACGGCGACTTTGGAGCAGTACTTC. It specifies CSARQGTATLEQYF.

The chain carries TRBV11-2 and TRBJ2-4; 8 bases align to TRBD1. Germline V gene data show CDR1 as SGHAT and CDR2 as FQNNGV. The ends lost 2 bases at V and 5 bases at J; junction bases unmatched: 5. This CDR3 is built from 15 residues. CDR3: CASSLMQGAQNIQYF. The CDR3 DNA follows: TGTGCCAGCAGCTTAATGCAGGGGGCTCAAAACATTCAGTACTTC.

This clone was seen only a few times. The J gene is TRBJ1-2, the V gene TRBV25-1; the D gene is possibly TRBD1 (5 bases). CDR1 is MGHDK, CDR2 SYGVNS, per germline. The CDR3 extends over 12 amino acids. The V gene lost 6 bases and the J gene lost 3 bases, with 8 bases spanning the gap. The CDR3 protein is CASRGQDYGYTF. The CDR3 bases are TGTGCCAGCAGGGGGCAGGACTATGGCTACACCTTC.

The rearrangement joins TRBV7-9 to TRBJ1-6; D might be TRBD1 (5 bases). The CDR3 is 19 amino acids. Germline values: CDR1 SEHNR, CDR2 FQNEAQ (reference sequence). The ends were cut back, 7 bases at V and 1 base at J, with 23 bases in the middle. Here the CDR3 reads CASTIIDRLEGSYNSPLHF. In DNA, the CDR3 is TGTGCCAGCACAATTATCGACAGATTGGAGGGTTCCTATAATTCACCCCTCCACTTT.

This clone was found a few times. V gene TRBV6-5 combines with J gene TRBJ2-1; TRBD2 matches 8 bases. The CDR3 loop spans 15 amino acids. The germline V gene has CDR1 MNHEY and CDR2 SVGAGI. V lost 6 bases, J lost 10 bases, and 14 bases stayed unmatched. This chain's CDR3 is CASRAGGAGRNEQFF. CDR3 coding DNA: TGTGCCAGCAGGGCCGGGGGGGCGGGAAGAAACGAGCAGTTCTTC.

This clone was counted a few times. This chain links TRBV5-1 with TRBJ2-6, with TRBD2 as a possible D gene (6 bases). This CDR3 contains 14 residues. Deletions cut 7 bases from V and 4 bases from J, with 12 bases between. Germline V CDR1 and CDR2: SGHRS, YFSETQ. This chain's CDR3 is CASGGVSGANVLTF. Here the CDR3 DNA reads TGCGCCAGCGGAGGGGTCTCGGGGGCCAACGTCCTGACTTTC.

The genes are TRBV5-1 and TRBJ2-1; 10 nucleotides align to TRBD2. In germline, CDR1 is SGHRS, CDR2 YFSETQ. This CDR3 is 16 amino acids long. V lost 0 bases and J lost 7; bases outside the gene matches: 7. The CDR3 loop is CASSLASGGSSNEQFF. In nucleotides, the CDR3 is TGCGCCAGCAGCTTGGCTAGCGGGGGTTCATCAAATGAGCAGTTCTTC.

The chain is built from TRBV28 and TRBJ2-7, with 9 bases fitting TRBD2. V dropped 7 bases and J dropped 4; count of bases not matched to a gene: 2. There are 12 residues in the CDR3. Germline V gene sequence: CDR1 MDHEN, CDR2 SYDVKM. CDR3 sequence: CASMLAGYEQYF. As DNA, the CDR3 is TGTGCCAGCATGCTAGCGGGATACGAGCAGTACTTC.

V is TRBV11-3 and J is TRBJ1-1, with D maybe TRBD1 (6 bases). Germline V lookup: CDR1 SGHNT, CDR2 YENEEA. There are 11 residues in the CDR3. Trimming took 5 bases from V and 7 from J, leaving 8 bases between them. The CDR3 spells CASSRGGEAFF. The CDR3 DNA sequence: TGTGCCAGCAGCCGAGGGGGTGAAGCTTTCTTT.